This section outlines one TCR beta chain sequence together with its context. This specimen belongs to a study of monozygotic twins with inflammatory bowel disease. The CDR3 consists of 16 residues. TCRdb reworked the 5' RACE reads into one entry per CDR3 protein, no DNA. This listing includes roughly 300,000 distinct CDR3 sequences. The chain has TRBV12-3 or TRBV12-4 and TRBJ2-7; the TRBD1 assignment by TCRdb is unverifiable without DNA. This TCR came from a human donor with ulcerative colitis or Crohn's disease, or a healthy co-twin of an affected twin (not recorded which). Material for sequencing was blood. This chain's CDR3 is CASSLARGTGVGEQYF.